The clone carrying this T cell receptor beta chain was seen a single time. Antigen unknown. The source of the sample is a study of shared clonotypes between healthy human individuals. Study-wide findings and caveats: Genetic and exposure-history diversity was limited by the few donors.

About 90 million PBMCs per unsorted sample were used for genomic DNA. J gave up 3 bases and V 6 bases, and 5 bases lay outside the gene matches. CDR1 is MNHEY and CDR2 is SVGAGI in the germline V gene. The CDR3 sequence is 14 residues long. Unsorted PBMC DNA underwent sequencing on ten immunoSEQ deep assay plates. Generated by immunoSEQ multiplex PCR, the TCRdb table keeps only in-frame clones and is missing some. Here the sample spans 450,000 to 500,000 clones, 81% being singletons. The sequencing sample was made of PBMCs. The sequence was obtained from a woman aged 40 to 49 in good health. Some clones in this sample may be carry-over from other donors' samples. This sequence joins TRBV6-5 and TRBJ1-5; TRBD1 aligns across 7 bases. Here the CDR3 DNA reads TGTGCCAGCAGACCGGACAGGACCAATCAGCCCCAGCATTTT. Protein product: CASRPDRTNQPQHF.